These T cell receptor beta chains were read from a single sample in a study of graft-versus-host responses after intestinal transplantation. Antigen specificity for these receptors is unknown. TCRdb keeps only in-frame clones here, not all; method: immunoSEQ multiplex PCR. The profile covers some 81,000 clones, with around nine tenths appearing a single time and less than 0.4% taken by the ten largest. The starting material was unstimulated CD4+ T cells sorted from spleen or lymph node cells, obtained before intestinal transplant. Receptors originate from a human donor who received an intestinal transplant. The CDR3 runs from the conserved cysteine through the conserved F or W. The order of the fields is clone size, D gene, V gene, J gene, CDR3 DNA, CDR3 protein. D genes are given only for firm matches. Where a row states a size, it is once, few, many or the class of an expanded clone; other rows omit it.

clone size: -; D gene: -; V gene: TRBV9; J gene: TRBJ1-2; CDR3 DNA: TGTGCCAGCAGCGTAGGAGGGTTCTATGGCTACACCTTC; CDR3 protein: CASSVGGFYGYTF
clone size: -; D gene: TRBD1; V gene: TRBV28; J gene: TRBJ1-2; CDR3 DNA: TGTGCCAGCAGTCCTCGGACAGGGGGGAACTATGGCTACACCTTC; CDR3 protein: CASSPRTGGNYGYTF
clone size: -; D gene: -; V gene: TRBV2; J gene: TRBJ1-5; CDR3 DNA: TGTGCCAGCAGGAAGGGAGGGGCCAATCAGCCCCAGCATTTT; CDR3 protein: CASRKGGANQPQHF
clone size: -; D gene: -; V gene: TRBV27; J gene: TRBJ1-1; CDR3 DNA: TGTGCCAGCAGTCTTTATTCTCCGAACACTGAAGCTTTCTTT; CDR3 protein: CASSLYSPNTEAFF
clone size: few; D gene: -; V gene: TRBV6-6; J gene: TRBJ2-1; CDR3 DNA: TGTGCCAGCAGTTTATCCAATGAGCAGTTCTTC; CDR3 protein: CASSLSNEQFF
clone size: -; D gene: -; V gene: TRBV6-5; J gene: TRBJ2-5; CDR3 DNA: TGTGCCAGTCAAGGGGCAGGCGAACTGGCCCAGTACTTC; CDR3 protein: CASQGAGELAQYF
clone size: -; D gene: -; V gene: TRBV12-2; J gene: TRBJ2-3; CDR3 DNA: TGTGCAAGTCGCTCCCCCAGGCAGGGGAAGCAAGATACGCAGTATTTT; CDR3 protein: CASRSPRQGKQDTQYF
clone size: -; D gene: TRBD2; V gene: TRBV5-1; J gene: TRBJ2-3; CDR3 DNA: TGCGCCAGCAGCTTGGAAGGGGAGGGGGATACGCAGTATTTT; CDR3 protein: CASSLEGEGDTQYF
clone size: -; D gene: TRBD1; V gene: TRBV29-1; J gene: TRBJ1-1; CDR3 DNA: TGCAGCGTGAGGACTCGCAGGGGGCGCACCACTGAAGCTTTCTTT; CDR3 protein: CSVRTRRGRTTEAFF
clone size: -; D gene: -; V gene: TRBV4-1; J gene: TRBJ2-5; CDR3 DNA: TGCGCCAGCAGCCAAGAGGCGGGACTCCCGGGGACCCAGTACTTC; CDR3 protein: CASSQEAGLPGTQYF
clone size: -; D gene: -; V gene: TRBV18; J gene: TRBJ2-7; CDR3 DNA: TGTGCCAGCTCTCCCAGGGAAGTGGGTGAGCAGTACTTC; CDR3 protein: CASSPREVGEQYF
clone size: -; D gene: TRBD1; V gene: TRBV29-1; J gene: TRBJ2-1; CDR3 DNA: TGCAGCGGAGGACAGGGTAGGGGCCCGTCAGGGCAGTTCTTC; CDR3 protein: CSGGQGRGPSGQFF
clone size: -; D gene: -; V gene: TRBV20-1; J gene: TRBJ2-5; CDR3 DNA: TGCAGTGCGCAGTTGGAGACCCAGTACTTC; CDR3 protein: CSAQLETQYF
clone size: -; D gene: -; V gene: TRBV7-8; J gene: TRBJ2-7; CDR3 DNA: TGTGCCAGCAGCTTAGCGAGCAGGACAGTCGTCTACGAGCAGTACTTC; CDR3 protein: CASSLASRTVVYEQYF
clone size: -; D gene: -; V gene: TRBV19; J gene: TRBJ2-7; CDR3 DNA: TGTGCCAGTACCCCGGAGGGCGGGGCAACCTACGAGCAGTACTTC; CDR3 protein: CASTPEGGATYEQYF
clone size: -; D gene: -; V gene: TRBV6-1; J gene: TRBJ1-1; CDR3 DNA: TGTGCCAGCACGACAGGACTGAACACTGAAGCTTTCTTT; CDR3 protein: CASTTGLNTEAFF
clone size: -; D gene: -; V gene: TRBV1; J gene: TRBJ1-3; CDR3 DNA: TGCACCAGCAGTCTGAAGGCAAAAAGGACAGGGGGAAACACCATATATTTT; CDR3 protein: CTSSLKAKRTGGNTIYF
clone size: -; D gene: -; V gene: TRBV6-1; J gene: TRBJ2-1; CDR3 DNA: TGTGCCAGCAGTGGGTGGCAGAATGAGCAGTTCTTC; CDR3 protein: CASSGWQNEQFF
clone size: few; D gene: -; V gene: TRBV5-1; J gene: TRBJ2-7; CDR3 DNA: TGCGCCAGCAGCTACGGCAGGGATTACGAGCAGTACTTC; CDR3 protein: CASSYGRDYEQYF
clone size: -; D gene: -; V gene: TRBV10-3; J gene: TRBJ1-5; CDR3 DNA: TGTGCCATCAGTACCGGCCCCGAGGGTCAGCCCCAGCATTTT; CDR3 protein: CAISTGPEGQPQHF
clone size: -; D gene: TRBD2; V gene: TRBV2; J gene: TRBJ2-4; CDR3 DNA: TGTGCCAGCATAGATGGGGGGGTGGAAGCCAAAAACATTCAGTACTTC; CDR3 protein: CASIDGGVEAKNIQYF
clone size: -; D gene: -; V gene: TRBV10-2; J gene: TRBJ2-1; CDR3 DNA: TGCGCCAGCAGTGAGTCAAGGACAAGATCCTACAATGAGCAGTTCTTC; CDR3 protein: CASSESRTRSYNEQFF
clone size: -; D gene: -; V gene: TRBV27; J gene: TRBJ1-1; CDR3 DNA: TGTGCCAGCAGGGGGGGGCTGGTCGTGGGAAACACTGAAGCTTTCTTT; CDR3 protein: CASRGGLVVGNTEAFF
clone size: -; D gene: TRBD1; V gene: TRBV6-1; J gene: TRBJ1-2; CDR3 DNA: TGTGCCAGCGGGGGGACAGGGAGGGCTAACTATGGCTACACCTTC; CDR3 protein: CASGGTGRANYGYTF
clone size: -; D gene: TRBD1; V gene: TRBV19; J gene: TRBJ1-5; CDR3 DNA: TGTGCCAGTAGTATTGGACAGGGAGGAGGTCAGCCCCAGCATTTT; CDR3 protein: CASSIGQGGGQPQHF
clone size: -; D gene: -; V gene: TRBV6-5; J gene: TRBJ1-4; CDR3 DNA: TGTGCCAGCAGTTACTCCTGGCAGCGGAGTAATGAAAAACTGTTTTTT; CDR3 protein: CASSYSWQRSNEKLFF
clone size: -; D gene: TRBD2; V gene: TRBV5-1; J gene: TRBJ2-5; CDR3 DNA: TGCGCCAGCAGCTTGGGACTAGCGGGAGGGCCCCAAGAGACCCAGTACTTC; CDR3 protein: CASSLGLAGGPQETQYF
clone size: -; D gene: -; V gene: TRBV5-1; J gene: TRBJ2-5; CDR3 DNA: TGCGCCAGCAGCGAGAGACAGAGGGGGTACTACCAAGAGACCCAGTACTTC; CDR3 protein: CASSERQRGYYQETQYF